The T cell receptor beta chain described here comes from a study of T-cell memory formation after mild COVID-19. The CDR3 consists of 13 residues. The junction had 3 bases not matched to a gene; V was cut back by 4 bases and J by 4 bases. TCRdb reprocessed the 5' RACE reads with MiXCR, giving one entry per CDR3 protein. Of about 110,000 distinct CDR3 sequences in the sample, over 15% were seen once. Study-wide findings and caveats: The second-wave clones peaking on day 37 were not confirmed as SARS-CoV-2-specific. Several responding clones turned up in pre-infection memory, indicating that cross-reactive memory may have taken part.

For this clonotype: What it binds is unknown.

The genes are TRBV12-3 or TRBV12-4 and TRBJ1-1, with 7 bases lining up with TRBD1. This TCR was recovered from an adult woman who had mild COVID-19 (a few samples of this study predate the infection). Cell type and time point are not known. The specimen sequenced was PBMCs or a T cell subset sorted from them (not recorded which). The DNA for the CDR3 is TGTGCCAGCAGTTCAGGGGGAGGCACTGAAGCTTTCTTT. Its protein product is CASSSGGGTEAFF.